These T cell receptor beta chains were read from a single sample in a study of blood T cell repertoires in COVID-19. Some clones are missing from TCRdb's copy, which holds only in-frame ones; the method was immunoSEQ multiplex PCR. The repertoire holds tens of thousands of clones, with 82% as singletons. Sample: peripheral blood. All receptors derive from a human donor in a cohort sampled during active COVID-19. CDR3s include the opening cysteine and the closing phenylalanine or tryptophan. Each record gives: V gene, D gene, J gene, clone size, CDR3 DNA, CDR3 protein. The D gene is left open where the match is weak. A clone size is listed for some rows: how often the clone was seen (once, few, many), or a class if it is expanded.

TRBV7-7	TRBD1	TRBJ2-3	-	TGTGCCAGCTCAGGGGGCTGGGCAGATACGCAGTATTTT	CASSGGWADTQYF
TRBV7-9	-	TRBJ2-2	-	TGTGCCAGCAGCTTAACCCGCGGGGGCGCGAACACCGGGGAGCTGTTTTTT	CASSLTRGGANTGELFF
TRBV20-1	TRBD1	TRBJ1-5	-	TGCAGTGCTAGTTCGACAGGGGTCTTTCAGCCCCAGCATTTT	CSASSTGVFQPQHF
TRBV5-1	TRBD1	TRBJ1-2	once	TGCGCCAGCAGCTTGGACAGGGGGTCTGTTGGCTACACCTTC	CASSLDRGSVGYTF
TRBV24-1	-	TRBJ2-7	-	TGTGCCACCCTTTCTGGGCGGCAGTACTTC	CATLSGRQYF
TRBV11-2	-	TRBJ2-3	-	TGTGCCAGCAGCCGGAGCGACTCATATACGCAGTATTTT	CASSRSDSYTQYF
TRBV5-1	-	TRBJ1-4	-	TGCGCCAGCAGCTTCTCCCCGTGGGCAGGGCAGAAACTGTTTTTT	CASSFSPWAGQKLFF
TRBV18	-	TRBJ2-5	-	TGTGCCAGCTCACCATCAGGGGATTCGGAGACCCAGTACTTC	CASSPSGDSETQYF
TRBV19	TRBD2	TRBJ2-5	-	TGTGCCAGTAGTATAGCTAGCGGGAGTTATCAAGAGACCCAGTACTTC	CASSIASGSYQETQYF
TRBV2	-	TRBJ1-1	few	TGTGCCAGCAGCCTAACGGGGGTAGTGGCTTTCTTT	CASSLTGVVAFF
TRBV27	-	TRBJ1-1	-	TGTGCCAGCAGTTTATTCGGGGTCGGCGACACTGAAGCTTTCTTT	CASSLFGVGDTEAFF
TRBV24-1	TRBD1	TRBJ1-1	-	TGTGCCACCAGTGACTCGGGACAGTACATGAACACTGAAGCTTTCTTT	CATSDSGQYMNTEAFF
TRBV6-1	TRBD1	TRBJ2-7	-	TGTGCCAGCAGTGAGGGACAGGGGAGCTTCTACGAGCAGTACTTC	CASSEGQGSFYEQYF
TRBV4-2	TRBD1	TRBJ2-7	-	TGTGCCAGCAGCTTACCCGGGACAGGGGCCTACGAGCAGTACTTC	CASSLPGTGAYEQYF
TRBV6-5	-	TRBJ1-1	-	TGTGCCAGCAGGAGGACACATCTCCCTGAAGCTTTCTTT	CASRRTHLPEAFF
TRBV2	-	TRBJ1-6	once	TGTGCCAGCAGTGAGGAGGGGGGGGCGCGTTCACCCCTCCACTTT	CASSEEGGARSPLHF
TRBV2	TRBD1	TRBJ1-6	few	TGTGCCAGCAAGGGACAGGGGTTTTATTCACCCCTCCACTTT	CASKGQGFYSPLHF
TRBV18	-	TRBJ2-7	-	TGTGCCAGCTCACCTAAAAGGGACAACTCCTACGAGCAGTACTTC	CASSPKRDNSYEQYF
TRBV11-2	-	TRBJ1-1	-	TGTGCCAGCAGGTCCTGGGGCGTACTTAACACTGAAGCTTTCTTT	CASRSWGVLNTEAFF
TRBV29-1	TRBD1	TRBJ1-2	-	TGCAGCGTCGTGGACAGGGGGAGCTATGGCTACACCTTC	CSVVDRGSYGYTF
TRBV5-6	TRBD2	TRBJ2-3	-	TGTGCCAGCAGCCCTACTAGCGGGGTAGTGCCTCAGTATTTT	CASSPTSGVVPQYF
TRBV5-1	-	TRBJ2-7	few	TGCGCCAGCACCCTAGACGGTACCTACGAGCAGTACTTC	CASTLDGTYEQYF
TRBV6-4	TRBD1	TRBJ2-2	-	TGTGCCGATACCGGGACAGATGCCGGGGAGCTGTTTTTT	CADTGTDAGELFF
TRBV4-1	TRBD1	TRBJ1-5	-	TGCGCCAGCAGCCATGCCCCGACAGGGGATCGACATCAGCCCCAGCATTTT	CASSHAPTGDRHQPQHF
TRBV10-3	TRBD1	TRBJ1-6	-	TGTGCCATCAGTGTCGGGACAGAAAATTCACCCCTCCACTTT	CAISVGTENSPLHF
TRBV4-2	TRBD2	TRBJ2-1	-	TGTGCCAGCAGCCAAACATTACTAGCGGGGGGATATAATGAGCAGTTCTTC	CASSQTLLAGGYNEQFF
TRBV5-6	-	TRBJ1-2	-	TGTGCCAGCAGCTTGGCTTTATTGGCGGTAAACTATGGCTACACCTTC	CASSLALLAVNYGYTF
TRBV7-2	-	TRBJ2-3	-	TGTGCCAGCAGCTTATCCGGGGGGCGGGCAGATACGCAGTATTTT	CASSLSGGRADTQYF
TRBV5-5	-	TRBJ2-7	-	TGTGCCAGCAGCTTGACGCAGGCGTTCTCCTACGAGCAGTACTTC	CASSLTQAFSYEQYF
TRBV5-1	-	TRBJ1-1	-	TGCGCCAGCAGCTTGGATACATTGGGGGGTAAGGCTGAAGCTTTCTTT	CASSLDTLGGKAEAFF
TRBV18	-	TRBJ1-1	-	TGTGCCAGCTCACCCCCCTCGTTTGGCAGCGTTAACACTGAAGCTTTCTTT	CASSPPSFGSVNTEAFF
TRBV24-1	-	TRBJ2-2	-	TGTGCCACCAGTGACAACAGGGATCACGGGGAGCTGTTTTTT	CATSDNRDHGELFF
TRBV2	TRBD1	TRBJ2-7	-	TGTGCCAGCGGCGGATGGGGACAGACTTACGAGCAGTACTTC	CASGGWGQTYEQYF
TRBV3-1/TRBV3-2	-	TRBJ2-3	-	TGTGCCAGCAGCCAAGTCCCCGCGGGCGGGGATACGCAGTATTTT	CASSQVPAGGDTQYF
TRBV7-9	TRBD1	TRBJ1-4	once	TGTGCCAGCAGCGCGGACAGGGCGAAGAATGAAAAACTGTTTTTT	CASSADRAKNEKLFF
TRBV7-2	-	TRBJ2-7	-	TGTGCCAGCAGCTTGAGTCCCTACGAGCAGTACTTC	CASSLSPYEQYF
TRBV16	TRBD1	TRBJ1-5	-	TGTGCCAGCAGCCATGGGACAGATAATAGCAATCAGCCCCAGCATTTT	CASSHGTDNSNQPQHF
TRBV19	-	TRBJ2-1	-	TGTGCCAGTAGTCAAGCCTACGGGACACACGACAATGAGCAGTTCTTC	CASSQAYGTHDNEQFF
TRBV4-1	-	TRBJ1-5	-	TGCGCCAGCAGCCAATCTGGAACGAGAGGTTATCAGCCCCAGCATTTT	CASSQSGTRGYQPQHF
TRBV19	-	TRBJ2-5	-	TGTGCCAGTAGTATCGCAGGTTTGGAGACCCAGTACTTC	CASSIAGLETQYF
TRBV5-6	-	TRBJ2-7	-	TGTGCCAGCAGCTTGGATCCGGGAACCTCCTACGAGCAGTACTTC	CASSLDPGTSYEQYF
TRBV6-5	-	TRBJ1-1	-	TGTGCCAGCGGGTTACAGGGGAACACTGAAGCTTTCTTT	CASGLQGNTEAFF
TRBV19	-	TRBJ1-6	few	TGTGCCACAAGGACAGTTAATTCACCCCTCCACTTT	CATRTVNSPLHF
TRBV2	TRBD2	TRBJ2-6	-	TGTGCCAGTGGGGGAGGGGTCTCTGGGGCCAACGTCCTGACTTTC	CASGGGVSGANVLTF
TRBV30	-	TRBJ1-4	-	TGTGCCTGGAGTGCCCACAACGGGCTGTTTTTT	CAWSAHNGLFF
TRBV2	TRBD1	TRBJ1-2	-	TGTGCCAGGCTAGGGGGCAGATTCTATGGCTACACCTTC	CARLGGRFYGYTF
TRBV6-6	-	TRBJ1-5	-	TGTGCCAGCCGTAACCCGGGGGGGAATCAGCCCCAGCATTTT	CASRNPGGNQPQHF
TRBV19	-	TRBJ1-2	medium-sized	TGTGCCAGTAACTCGGGACAAGCTACTAACTATGGCTACACCTTC	CASNSGQATNYGYTF
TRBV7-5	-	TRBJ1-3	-	TGTGTCAGAAGCTTGGCGAAGACCGACAGCTCTGGAAACACCATATATTTT	CVRSLAKTDSSGNTIYF
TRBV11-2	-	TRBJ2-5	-	TGTGCCAGCAGCTTAGACAGACTAGACGTGACCCAGTACTTC	CASSLDRLDVTQYF
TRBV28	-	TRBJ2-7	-	TGTGCCAGCAGTTTACAGGGGCTCTCCTACGAGCAGTACTTC	CASSLQGLSYEQYF